The rows below give T cell receptor beta chains drawn from one sample of a study of control samples from healthy donors and cancer patients. The protocol was immunoSEQ multiplex PCR, while the TCRdb copy is restricted to in-frame clones and leaves out a portion. Among about 120,000 clones listed, around nine tenths were seen once. What was sequenced was blood. These receptors were collected from a man younger than 40 in good health. Each CDR3 is given with its conserved first and last residue. Each record gives: V gene, J gene, clone size, D gene, CDR3 DNA, CDR3 protein. D genes are given only for firm matches. Expanded clones get a size class; other rows say once, few or many, or leave the size out.

TRBV27	TRBJ2-4	-	TRBD2	TGTGCCAGCAGTCCGGGGGGGTCCAACATTCAGTACTTC	CASSPGGSNIQYF
TRBV2	TRBJ1-1	-	-	TGTGCCAGCATGAAATCCACCCTCCTGAACACTGAAGCTTTCTTT	CASMKSTLLNTEAFF
TRBV6-5	TRBJ1-1	-	TRBD1	TGTGCCAGCAGTTACTCCGGGACAGTAGGAGCTTTCTTT	CASSYSGTVGAFF
TRBV5-1	TRBJ2-3	once	TRBD2	TGCGCCAGCAGCTTGGAGGAGCGGGGGAGCACAGATACGCAGTATTTT	CASSLEERGSTDTQYF
TRBV5-1	TRBJ1-2	-	-	TGCGCCAGCAGCCGGGACCGAGGATCTAACTATGGCTACACCTTC	CASSRDRGSNYGYTF
TRBV3-1/TRBV3-2	TRBJ2-7	-	-	TGTGCCAGCAGCCAACGCGGGCCCTACGAGCAGTACTTC	CASSQRGPYEQYF
TRBV6-6	TRBJ1-4	-	TRBD1	TGTGCCAGCGGGCGGACAGGGGGGAATGAAAAACTGTTTTTT	CASGRTGGNEKLFF
TRBV11-2	TRBJ1-1	-	-	TGTGCCAGCAGCGAAACAGGGTGGACTGAAGCTTTCTTT	CASSETGWTEAFF
TRBV12-3/TRBV12-4	TRBJ1-2	few	-	TGTGCCAGCAGTTTTGGGGCAGGCGATGGCTACACCTTC	CASSFGAGDGYTF
TRBV3-1/TRBV3-2	TRBJ1-3	-	-	TGTGCCAGCAGCCCTTCACCCGACTCTGGAAACACCATATATTTT	CASSPSPDSGNTIYF
TRBV5-1	TRBJ1-5	-	TRBD1	TGCGCCAGCAGCAAGGGGACAGGGGAGAATCAGCCCCAGCATTTT	CASSKGTGENQPQHF
TRBV11-2	TRBJ1-1	-	-	TGTGCCAGCAGCTTCGAGGGGCGGAACACTGAAGCTTTCTTT	CASSFEGRNTEAFF
TRBV7-2	TRBJ2-2	once	TRBD1	TGTGCCAGCAAGAGAGGGGGCGCGAACACCGGGGAGCTGTTTTTT	CASKRGGANTGELFF
TRBV7-2	TRBJ1-2	-	-	TGTGCCAGCAGCTTACAGGGCGGTGGCTACACCTTC	CASSLQGGGYTF